The subject of this entry is one TCR beta chain. This sample is drawn from a study of cytotoxic CD8 clonotypes in ibrutinib-treated CLL. About the study: Responses: approximately 25 partial, 2 complete; after median roughly 68 months, around 14 stayed remitted, 12 progressed.

TCRdb keeps only in-frame clones here, not all; method: immunoSEQ multiplex PCR. The sample has around 150,000 clones; about 80% are singletons. The CDR3 contains 15 residues. Trimming removed 7 bases at V and 1 base at J, with 11 bases between. CDR1 is SNHLY and CDR2 is FYNNEI in the germline V gene. The chain is built from TRBV2 and TRBJ1-6; D gene ambiguous. The sequencing used PBMCs, collected after 12 months of ibrutinib treatment. The origin of this receptor is a human donor with chronic lymphocytic leukemia. Here the CDR3 DNA reads TGTGCCAGCACCGCCGAGGTGTCCTATAATTCACCCCTCCACTTT. Its translation is CASTAEVSYNSPLHF.